The present TCR beta chain was sequenced within a study of blood T cell repertoires in COVID-19. This table comes from immunoSEQ multiplex PCR, and its TCRdb copy is limited to in-frame clones, with some not included. The repertoire consists of roughly 99,000 clones, with approximately 90% occurring once and the leading ten covering around 7%. Trimming removed 6 bases from V and 11 bases from J; junction bases left unmatched: 12. Germline-derived CDR1 and CDR2 are LNHDA and SQIVND (reference sequence). The CDR3 has 14 residues. The source of this sequence is a man between 50 and 59 years old with active or convalescent COVID-19. Sequenced material: peripheral blood. This chain uses TRBV19 with TRBJ1-1; 10 nucleotides agree with TRBD1. The CDR3 sequence: CASSEIGTGDGAFF. CDR3 DNA: TGTGCCAGTAGCGAAATCGGGACAGGGGACGGGGCTTTCTTT.